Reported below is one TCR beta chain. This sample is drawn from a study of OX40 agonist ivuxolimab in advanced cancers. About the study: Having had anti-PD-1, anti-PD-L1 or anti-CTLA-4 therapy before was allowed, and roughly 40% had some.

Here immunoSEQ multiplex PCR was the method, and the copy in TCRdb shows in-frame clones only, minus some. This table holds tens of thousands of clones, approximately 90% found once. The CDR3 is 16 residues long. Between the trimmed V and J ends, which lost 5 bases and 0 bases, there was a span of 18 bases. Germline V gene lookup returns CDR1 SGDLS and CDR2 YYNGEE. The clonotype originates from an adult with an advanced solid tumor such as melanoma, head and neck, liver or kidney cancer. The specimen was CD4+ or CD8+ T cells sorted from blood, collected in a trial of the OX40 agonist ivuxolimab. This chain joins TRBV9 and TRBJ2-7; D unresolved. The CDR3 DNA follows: TGTGCCAGCAGTGCCTTAGGGCTATCAAGCTCCTACGAGCAGTACTTC. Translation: CASSALGLSSSYEQYF.